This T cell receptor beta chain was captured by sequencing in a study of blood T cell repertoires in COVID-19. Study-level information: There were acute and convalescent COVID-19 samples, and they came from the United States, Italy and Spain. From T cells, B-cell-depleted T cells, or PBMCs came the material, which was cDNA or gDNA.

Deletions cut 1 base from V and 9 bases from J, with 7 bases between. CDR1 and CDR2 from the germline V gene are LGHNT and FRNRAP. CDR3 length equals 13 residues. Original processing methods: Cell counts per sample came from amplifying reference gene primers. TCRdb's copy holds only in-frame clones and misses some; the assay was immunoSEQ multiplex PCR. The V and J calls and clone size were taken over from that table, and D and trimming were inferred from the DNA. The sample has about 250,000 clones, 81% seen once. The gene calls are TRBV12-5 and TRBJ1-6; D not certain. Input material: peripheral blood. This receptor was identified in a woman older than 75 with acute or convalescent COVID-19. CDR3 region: CASGLEPGSPLHF. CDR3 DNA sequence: TGTGCTAGTGGTTTGGAACCCGGTTCACCCCTCCACTTT.